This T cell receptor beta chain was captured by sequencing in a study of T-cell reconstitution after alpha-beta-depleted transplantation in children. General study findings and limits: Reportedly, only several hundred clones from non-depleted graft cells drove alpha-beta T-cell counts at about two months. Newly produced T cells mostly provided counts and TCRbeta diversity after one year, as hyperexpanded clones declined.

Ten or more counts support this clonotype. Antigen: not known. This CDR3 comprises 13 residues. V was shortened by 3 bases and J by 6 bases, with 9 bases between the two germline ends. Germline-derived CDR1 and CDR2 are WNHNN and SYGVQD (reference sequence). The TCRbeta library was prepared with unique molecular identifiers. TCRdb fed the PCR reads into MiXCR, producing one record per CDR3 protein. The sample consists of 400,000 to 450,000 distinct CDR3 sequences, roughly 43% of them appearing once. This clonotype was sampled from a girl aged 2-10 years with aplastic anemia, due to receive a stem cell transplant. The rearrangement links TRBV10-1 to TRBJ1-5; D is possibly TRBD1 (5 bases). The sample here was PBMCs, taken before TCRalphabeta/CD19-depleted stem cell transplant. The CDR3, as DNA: TGCGCCAGCAGTGACAGGGAGGGTCAGCCCCAGCATTTT. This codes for CASSDREGQPQHF.